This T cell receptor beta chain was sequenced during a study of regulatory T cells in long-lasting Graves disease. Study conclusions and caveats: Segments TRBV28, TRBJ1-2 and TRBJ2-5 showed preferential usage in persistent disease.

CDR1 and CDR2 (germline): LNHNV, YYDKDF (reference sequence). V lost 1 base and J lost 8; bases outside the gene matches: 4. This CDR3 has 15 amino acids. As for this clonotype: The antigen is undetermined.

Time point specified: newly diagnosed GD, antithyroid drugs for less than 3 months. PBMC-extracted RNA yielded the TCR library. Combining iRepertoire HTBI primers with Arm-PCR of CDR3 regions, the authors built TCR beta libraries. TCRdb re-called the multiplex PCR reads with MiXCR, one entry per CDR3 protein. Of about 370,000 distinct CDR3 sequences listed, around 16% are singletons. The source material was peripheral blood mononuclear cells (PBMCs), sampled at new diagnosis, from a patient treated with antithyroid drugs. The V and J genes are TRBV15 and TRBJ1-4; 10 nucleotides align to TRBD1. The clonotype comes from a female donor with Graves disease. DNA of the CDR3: TGTGCCACCAGCAGAGTCGGGACAGGGGCGGAAAAACTGTTTTTT. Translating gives CATSRVGTGAEKLFF.